This T cell receptor (beta chain) comes out of a study of cytomegalovirus exposure and HLA in healthy donors. Whole-study findings and limits: TCR sequences were mostly rare, though some public TCRs occurred in many donors.

The PCR had 60 Vbeta and 13 Jbeta primers. The assay was immunoSEQ multiplex PCR, and TCRdb's table has in-frame clones only and misses some. Found here are some 110,000 clones, roughly 80% of them singletons; the top ten hold roughly 3.7%. As for this clone: The antigen is unknown.

This CDR3 has 17 residues. The ends were cut back, 0 bases at V and 4 bases at J, with 21 bases in the middle. Germline CDR1 and CDR2: SQVTM and ANQGSEA. The chain recombines TRBV29-1 with TRBJ1-2, with a possible D match to TRBD1 (5 bases). Sequenced: PBMCs. The source of this sequence is a man in his 60s in good health and CMV-seronegative. The CDR3: CSVEDEHNRPGCYGYTF. For the CDR3, the DNA is TGCAGCGTTGAAGATGAGCATAATCGGCCAGGGTGCTATGGCTACACCTTC.